The 20 T cell receptor beta chains reported below all come from one sample, sequenced in a study of T-cell reconstitution after alpha-beta-depleted transplantation in children. Preparation of the TCRbeta library was carried out with unique molecular identifiers. TCRdb recomputed calls from the PCR reads with MiXCR, one row per CDR3 protein. The sample includes about 180,000 distinct CDR3 sequences, around 10% of them seen just once. Sequencing was performed on PBMCs, taken before TCRalphabeta/CD19-depleted stem cell transplant. The origin of the receptors is a boy aged 2 to 10 with acute myeloid leukemia, due to receive a stem cell transplant.

Many counts were recorded for this clonotype. This chain connects TRBV28 to TRBJ1-4; tentative D call: TRBD1 (5 bases). CDR1 and CDR2 (germline): MDHEN, SYDVKM. V was clipped by 2 bases and J by 8 bases, with 9 bases between them. This CDR3 contains 13 residues. CDR3 coding DNA: TGTGCCAGCAGTTTAAAAAGGGACGAAAAACTGTTTTTT. Translation gives CASSLKRDEKLFF. The full variable domain, in which reference TRBV28 and TRBJ1-4 provide the parts outside the CDR3, is DVKVTQSSRYLVKRTGEKVFLECVQDMDHENMFWYRQDPGLGLRLIYFSYDVKMKEKGDIPEGYSVSREKKERFSLILESASTNQTSMYLCASSLKRDEKLFFGSGTQLSVL.

This clonotype was recorded at least ten times. The chain uses TRBV7-2 and TRBJ2-7; D unresolved. Trimming shortened V by 0 bases and J by 0 bases, and 9 bases separated the two germline ends. Germline values: CDR1 SGHTA, CDR2 FQGNSA. This CDR3 has 15 amino acids. CDR3 nucleotide sequence: TGTGCCAGCAGCTTAGCCGGTCCGAGCTCCTACGAGCAGTACGTC. It yields the protein CASSLAGPSSYEQYV.

This rearrangement joins TRBV30 to TRBJ1-4; D unresolved. The ends were cut back, 0 bases at V and 0 bases at J, with 5 bases in the middle. Germline CDR1 GTSNPN, CDR2 SVGIG (reference sequence). The CDR3 extends over 14 amino acids. The CDR3: CAWSVLTTNEKLFF. DNA of the CDR3: TGTGCCTGGAGTGTACTAACAACTAATGAAAAACTGTTTTTT. Supplemented by reference TRBV30 and TRBJ1-4, the full variable domain reads SQTIHQWPATLVQPVGSPLSLECTVEGTSNPNLYWYRQAAGRGLQLLFYSVGIGQISSEVPQNLSASRPQDRQFILSSKKLLLSDSGFYLCAWSVLTTNEKLFFGSGTQLSVL.

In this sample, this clonotype turned up many times. The CDR3 DNA is TGTGCCAGTAAAAACAGGGACGTCGGGGAGCTGTTTTTT. Its translation is CASKNRDVGELFF. The chain carries TRBV19 and TRBJ2-2; weak D call: TRBD1 (6 bases). V lost 7 bases to trimming and J lost 7 bases, with 13 bases between them. The CDR3 totals 13 residues. CDR1 is LNHDA and CDR2 is SQIVND in the germline V gene (reference sequence).

This clonotype was observed many times. The chain uses TRBV28 and TRBJ1-4, with D tentatively TRBD1 (5 bases). The CDR3 has 16 amino acids. The V end lost 5 bases, the J end lost 0 bases, and 13 bases lay between the germline ends. Germline V lookup: CDR1 MDHEN, CDR2 SYDVKM. CDR3 amino acids: CASSTPDSATNEKLFF. The DNA for the CDR3 is TGTGCCAGCAGTACCCCCGACAGTGCAACTAATGAAAAACTGTTTTTT.

This clonotype was detected many times. V gene TRBV20-1 combines with J gene TRBJ2-7; the match to TRBD2 covers 13 bases. This CDR3 spans 17 amino acids. Trimming at V came to 6 bases and at J to 1 base, leaving 12 bases not matched to a gene. Germline assignment: CDR1 DFQATT and CDR2 SNEGSKA (reference sequence). The CDR3 is CSARPGTSGKLSYEQYF. The CDR3 coding sequence is TGCAGTGCCAGACCCGGGACTAGCGGGAAATTGTCCTACGAGCAGTACTTC.

This clonotype occurred many times. The J gene is TRBJ2-2, the V gene TRBV20-1; 9 nucleotides line up with TRBD2. With 3 bases clipped from V and 7 bases from J, the junction kept 9 bases outside the gene matches. This CDR3 has 15 amino acids. In germline, CDR1 is DFQATT, CDR2 SNEGSKA (reference sequence). The CDR3 is CSARNKRGDFGELFF. CDR3 coding DNA: TGCAGTGCTAGGAATAAGCGGGGGGATTTCGGGGAGCTGTTTTTT.

V is TRBV6-1 and J is TRBJ1-4; the D gene is possibly TRBD1 (6 bases). The length of the CDR3 is 15 residues. Germline CDR1 MNHNS, CDR2 SASEGT. The V end was cut by 6 bases, the J end by 8 bases, with 19 bases between. The CDR3 DNA is TGTGCCAGCAGAGCAAGGGGGACGGGGGAAGAAAAACTGTTTTTT. This encodes CASRARGTGEEKLFF.

This clonotype was seen at least ten times. The chain links TRBV6-1 to TRBJ2-2; 11 nucleotides line up with TRBD2. V shed 2 bases and J 5 bases; nucleotides not matched to a gene: 7. CDR1 is MNHNS and CDR2 is SASEGT in the germline V gene. The CDR3 has 17 amino acids. The CDR3 sequence is CASSEIAGGPGTGELFF. The DNA of the CDR3 is TGTGCCAGCAGTGAAATAGCGGGGGGGCCTGGTACCGGGGAGCTGTTTTTT.

This clonotype was recorded many times. The chain employs TRBV20-1 and TRBJ2-5; D gene uncertain. V was cut by 1 base and J by 8 bases, with 11 bases left in between. Germline V CDR1 and CDR2: DFQATT, SNEGSKA (reference sequence). The CDR3 extends over 12 amino acids. The CDR3 DNA sequence: TGCAGTGCTAGAGTGGACGTCTTAACCCAGTACTTC. This gives the protein CSARVDVLTQYF.

This clonotype was observed a few times. The J gene is TRBJ2-1, the V gene TRBV29-1, with TRBD2 matching 8 bases. The junction had 9 bases not matched to a gene; V was cut back by 3 bases and J by 5 bases. In germline, CDR1 is SQVTM, CDR2 ANQGSEA. This CDR3 region has 15 residues. The CDR3 is CSVDSAREDHNEQFF. The CDR3 bases are TGCAGCGTTGATTCCGCGCGGGAGGATCACAATGAGCAGTTCTTC.

This clonotype appeared many times. The gene calls are TRBV20-1 and TRBJ2-1, with D possibly TRBD1 on 5 matching bases. Germline V gene sequence: CDR1 DFQATT, CDR2 SNEGSKA (reference sequence). This CDR3 is built from 11 residues. Deletions cut 3 bases from V and 9 bases from J, with 9 bases between. In DNA, the CDR3 is TGCAGTGCTAGTAGGGGTTCTGAGCAGTTCTTC. Translated: CSASRGSEQFF.

The sample holds many counts of this clonotype. The V and J genes are TRBV14 and TRBJ2-1; D is unclear. V dropped 2 bases and J dropped 2 bases, with 7 bases sitting between them. The CDR3 extends over 14 amino acids. Germline CDR1 reads SGHDN; CDR2 reads FVKESK. CDR3 DNA sequence: TGTGCCAGCAGCCAACAGCTACCCTACAATGAGCAGTTCTTC. Protein: CASSQQLPYNEQFF.

This clonotype was picked up many times. The chain carries TRBV5-4 and TRBJ2-3, with D maybe TRBD2 (6 bases). Germline lookup yields CDR1 SGHNT and CDR2 YYREEE (reference sequence). V gave up 4 bases and J gave up 3 bases, with 15 bases separating them. The CDR3 consists of 15 residues. The CDR3 DNA reads as TGTGCCAGCAGCACCGGAGGGCCTAAAACAGATACGCAGTATTTT. It translates to CASSTGGPKTDTQYF.

This clonotype was seen more than once but under ten times. The chain carries TRBV7-9 and TRBJ2-7; TRBD1 is a possible D gene (5 bases). There are 14 residues in the CDR3. Germline CDR1 reads SEHNR; CDR2 reads FQNEAQ (reference sequence). CDR3 protein: CANPSTEYLYDQYV. CDR3 DNA: TGTGCCAACCCTTCGACAGAATACCTCTACGATCAGTACGTC.

This clonotype was seen repeatedly, ten times or more. The chain is built from TRBV7-3 and TRBJ1-1, with D unclear. From germline, CDR1 is SGHTA and CDR2 FQGTGA. There are 13 residues in the CDR3. Between the trimmed V and J ends, which lost 5 bases and 2 bases, there was a span of 9 bases. The CDR3 nucleotides read TGTGCCAGCAGCCCCGGAACTAACACTGAAGCTTTCTTT. Translating it yields CASSPGTNTEAFF.

The chain has TRBV7-9 and TRBJ2-6, with TRBD1 identical over 9 bases. The CDR3 is 20 residues long. Germline values: CDR1 SEHNR, CDR2 FQNEAQ (reference sequence). After removal of 2 bases from V and 0 bases from J, the junction contained 11 bases not matched to a gene. Here the CDR3 DNA reads TGTGCCAGCAGCTTAAGGGGTCGGGACAGGGTCTACTCTGGGGCCAACGTCCTGACTTTC. Translated, it gives CASSLRGRDRVYSGANVLTF.

The sample holds many counts of this clonotype. The V and J genes are TRBV12-3 or TRBV12-4 and TRBJ1-6; a weak D match, TRBD1 (6 bases). The CDR3 is 13 amino acids. V shed 4 bases and J shed 9 bases, with 10 bases lying between them. CDR3 DNA sequence: TGTGCCAGCAGTTCAACAGGGTTTTCACCCCTCCACTTT. Amino acids: CASSSTGFSPLHF.

Ten or more counts support this clonotype. The chain recombines TRBV7-9 with TRBJ2-1, with D unresolved. Germline CDR1 and CDR2: SEHNR and FQNEAQ (reference sequence). Trimming removed 3 bases at V and 7 bases at J, with 13 bases between. The CDR3 is 14 residues long. The CDR3 sequence: CASSLDGFQNEQFF. The CDR3 DNA sequence: TGTGCCAGCAGCTTGGATGGGTTTCAGAATGAGCAGTTCTTC.

This clonotype was recorded at least ten times. The chain links TRBV12-3 or TRBV12-4 to TRBJ1-6, with no clear D. The CDR3 sequence is 13 residues long. The V end was cut by 8 bases, the J end by 2 bases, with 7 bases between. As DNA, the CDR3 is TGTGCCAGCTCTCTAACCTATAATTCACCCCTCCACTTT. Translated: CASSLTYNSPLHF.